This T cell receptor (beta chain) was documented in a study of blood T cell repertoires in COVID-19. Using immunoSEQ multiplex PCR, the repertoire was profiled, and TCRdb retains in-frame clones only, with some absent. The data contain approximately 300,000 clones, over 80% of them singletons. This CDR3 region has 17 residues. Trimming cost V 4 bases and J 0 bases, with 19 bases left between them. Germline V lookup: CDR1 SGHKS, CDR2 YYEKEE (reference sequence). Input material: peripheral blood. J is TRBJ1-2 and V is TRBV5-5, with a weak D call TRBD1 (5 bases). The TCR originated in a woman aged 45-65 years with COVID-19, enrolled during active disease. CDR3 amino acids: CASSPSGGAAANYGYTF. The CDR3 bases are TGTGCCAGCAGCCCTTCGGGAGGGGCCGCCGCTAACTATGGCTACACCTTC.